One T cell receptor (beta chain) is described in this entry. The antigen is undetermined. The CDR3 is made up of 13 amino acids. The germline CDR1 and CDR2 sequences are LNHDA and SQIVND (reference sequence). The V gene lost 5 bases and the J gene lost 3 bases, with 10 bases spanning the gap. This sample was included in a study of cytomegalovirus exposure and HLA in healthy donors. Study-level points and caveats: There were a few CMV-associated chains whose specificity for CMV antigens was confirmed in vitro. Earlier analysis yielded a pattern in which most TCR beta V segments were productive about 87% or about 30% of the time.

A multiplex PCR was run with 60 Vbeta primers and 13 Jbeta primers. The table came from immunoSEQ multiplex PCR; TCRdb's copy has only in-frame clones and leaves some out. This table has roughly 130,000 clones, more than 60% appearing once. The donors (healthy individuals) were bone marrow donors. What was sequenced was PBMCs. The TCR sequence derives from a woman between 45 and 60 years old in good health and CMV-seropositive. The V call is TRBV19, the J call TRBJ2-5; D not resolved. Written as DNA, the CDR3 is TGTGCCAGTAGTTCGGCGGAAGAAGAGACCCAGTACTTC. It is translated as CASSSAEEETQYF.